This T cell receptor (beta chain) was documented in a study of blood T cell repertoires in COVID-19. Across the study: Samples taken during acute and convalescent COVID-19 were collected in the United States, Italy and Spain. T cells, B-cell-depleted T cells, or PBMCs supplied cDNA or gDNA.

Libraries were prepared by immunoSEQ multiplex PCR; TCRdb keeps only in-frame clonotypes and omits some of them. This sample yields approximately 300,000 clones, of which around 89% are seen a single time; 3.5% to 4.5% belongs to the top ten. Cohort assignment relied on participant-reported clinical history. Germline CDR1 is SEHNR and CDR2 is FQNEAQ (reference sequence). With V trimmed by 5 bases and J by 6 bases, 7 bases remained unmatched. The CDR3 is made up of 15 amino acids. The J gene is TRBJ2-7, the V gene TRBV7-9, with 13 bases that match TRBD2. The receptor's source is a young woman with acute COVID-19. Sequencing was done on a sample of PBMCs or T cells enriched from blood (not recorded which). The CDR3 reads CASSRTSGGLAEQYF. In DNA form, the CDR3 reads TGTGCCAGCAGCCGGACTAGCGGGGGTCTCGCCGAGCAGTACTTC.